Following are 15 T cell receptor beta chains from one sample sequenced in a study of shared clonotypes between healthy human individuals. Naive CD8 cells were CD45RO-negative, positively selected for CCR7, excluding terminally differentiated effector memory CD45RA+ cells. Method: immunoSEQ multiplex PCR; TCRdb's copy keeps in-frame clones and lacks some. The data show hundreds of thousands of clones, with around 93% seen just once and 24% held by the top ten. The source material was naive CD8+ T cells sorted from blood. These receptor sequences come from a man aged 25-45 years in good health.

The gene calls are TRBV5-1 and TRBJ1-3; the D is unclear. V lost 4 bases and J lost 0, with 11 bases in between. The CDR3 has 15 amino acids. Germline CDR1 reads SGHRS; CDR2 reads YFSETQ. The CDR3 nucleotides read TGCGCCAGCAGCACCGAGGGAAACTCTGGAAACACCATATATTTT. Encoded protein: CASSTEGNSGNTIYF.

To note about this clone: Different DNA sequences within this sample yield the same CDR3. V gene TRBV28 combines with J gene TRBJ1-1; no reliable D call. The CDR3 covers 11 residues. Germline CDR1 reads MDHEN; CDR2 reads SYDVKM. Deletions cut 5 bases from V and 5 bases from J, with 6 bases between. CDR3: CASSLGTEAFF. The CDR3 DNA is TGTGCCAGCAGTCTTGGGACTGAAGCTTTCTTT.

CDR3 DNA sequence: TGTGCCAGCAGCTTCCAGGGGGCGAGGGAGACCCAGTACTTC. It is translated as CASSFQGARETQYF. The chain recombines TRBV5-4 with TRBJ2-5, with 8 bases aligning to TRBD1. The CDR3 length is 14 residues. Germline V CDR1 and CDR2: SGHNT, YYREEE (reference sequence). V lost 2 bases, J lost 5 bases, and 5 bases stayed unmatched. Full variable domain (remainder filled in from reference TRBV5-4 and TRBJ2-5): ETGVTQSPTHLIKTRGQQVTLRCSSQSGHNTVSWYQQALGQGPQFIFQYYREEENGRGNFPPRFSGLQFPNYSSELNVNALELDDSALYLCASSFQGARETQYFGPGTRLLVL.

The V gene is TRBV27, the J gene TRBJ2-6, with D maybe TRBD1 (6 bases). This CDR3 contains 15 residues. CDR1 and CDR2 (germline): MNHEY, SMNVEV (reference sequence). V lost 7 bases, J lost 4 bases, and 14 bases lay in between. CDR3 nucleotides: TGTGCCAGCACCCTTGAGGGGACAGGGGCCAACGTCCTGACTTTC. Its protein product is CASTLEGTGANVLTF. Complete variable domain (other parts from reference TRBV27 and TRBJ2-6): EAQVTQNPRYLITVTGKKLTVTCSQNMNHEYMSWYRQDPGLGLRQIYYSMNVEVTDKGDVPEGYKVSRKEKRNFPLILESPSPNQTSLYFCASTLEGTGANVLTFGAGSRLTVL.

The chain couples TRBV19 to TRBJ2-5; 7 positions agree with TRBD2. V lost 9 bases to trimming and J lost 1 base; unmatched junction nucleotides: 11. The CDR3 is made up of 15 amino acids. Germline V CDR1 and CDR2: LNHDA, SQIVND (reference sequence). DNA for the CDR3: TGTGCCAGCAGATCCCTGGGGAGGGGCCAAGAGACCCAGTACTTC. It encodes CASRSLGRGQETQYF.

The CDR3 sequence is CASSLGSGGVGELFF. The CDR3 DNA reads TGTGCCAGCAGCTTAGGGTCAGGGGGAGTCGGGGAGCTGTTTTTT. The J gene is TRBJ2-2, the V gene TRBV11-2, with TRBD1 identical over 7 bases. After removal of 1 base from V and 7 bases from J, the junction contained 6 bases not matched to a gene. The CDR3 covers 15 residues. Germline assignment: CDR1 SGHAT and CDR2 FQNNGV.

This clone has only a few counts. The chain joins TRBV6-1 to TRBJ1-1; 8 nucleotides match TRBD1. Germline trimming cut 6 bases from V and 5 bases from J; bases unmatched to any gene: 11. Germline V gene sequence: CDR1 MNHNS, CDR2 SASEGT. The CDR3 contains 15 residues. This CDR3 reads CASRDGEWTGTEAFF. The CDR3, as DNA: TGTGCCAGCAGGGACGGAGAATGGACAGGGACTGAAGCTTTCTTT.

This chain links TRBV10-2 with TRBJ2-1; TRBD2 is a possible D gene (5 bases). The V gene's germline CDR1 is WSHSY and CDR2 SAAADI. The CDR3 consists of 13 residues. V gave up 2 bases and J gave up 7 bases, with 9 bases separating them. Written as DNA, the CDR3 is TGCGCCAGCAGTGAGACTAGTTGGAATGAGCAGTTCTTC. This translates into CASSETSWNEQFF.

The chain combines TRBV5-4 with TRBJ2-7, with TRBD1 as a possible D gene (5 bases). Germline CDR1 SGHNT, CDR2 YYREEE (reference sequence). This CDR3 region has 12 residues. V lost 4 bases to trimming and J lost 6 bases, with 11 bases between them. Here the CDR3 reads CASSPHGAEQYF. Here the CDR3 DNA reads TGTGCCAGCAGCCCCCATGGGGCCGAGCAGTACTTC.

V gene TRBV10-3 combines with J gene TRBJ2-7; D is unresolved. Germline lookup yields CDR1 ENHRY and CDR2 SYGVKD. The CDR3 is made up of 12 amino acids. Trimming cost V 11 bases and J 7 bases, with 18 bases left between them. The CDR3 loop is CASSLRVEEQYF. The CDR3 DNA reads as TGTGCCTCCTCCCTTCGGGTTGAGGAGCAGTACTTC.

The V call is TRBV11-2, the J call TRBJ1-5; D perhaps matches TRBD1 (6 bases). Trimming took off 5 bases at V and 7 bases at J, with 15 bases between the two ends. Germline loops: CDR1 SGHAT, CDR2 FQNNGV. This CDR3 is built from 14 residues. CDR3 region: CASSPQGLGQPQHF. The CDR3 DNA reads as TGTGCCAGCAGCCCGCAGGGGCTTGGGCAGCCCCAGCATTTT.

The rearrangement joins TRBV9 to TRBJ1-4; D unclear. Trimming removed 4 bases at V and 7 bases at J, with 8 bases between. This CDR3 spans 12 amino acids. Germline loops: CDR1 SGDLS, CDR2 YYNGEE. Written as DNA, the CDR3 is TGTGCCAGCAGCCCAGACGGTGAAAAACTGTTTTTT. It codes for CASSPDGEKLFF.

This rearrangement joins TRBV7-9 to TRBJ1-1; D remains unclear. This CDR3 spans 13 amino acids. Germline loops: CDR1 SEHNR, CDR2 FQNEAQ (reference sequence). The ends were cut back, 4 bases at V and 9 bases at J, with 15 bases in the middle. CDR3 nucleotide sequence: TGTGCCAGCAGCTCATTAGACCGAGGAAAAGCTTTCTTT. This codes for CASSSLDRGKAFF. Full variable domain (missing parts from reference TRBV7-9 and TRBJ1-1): DTGVSQNPRHKITKRGQNVTFRCDPISEHNRLYWYRQTLGQGPEFLTYFQNEAQLEKSRLLSDRFSAERPKGSFSTLEIQRTEQGDSAMYLCASSSLDRGKAFFGQGTRLTVV.

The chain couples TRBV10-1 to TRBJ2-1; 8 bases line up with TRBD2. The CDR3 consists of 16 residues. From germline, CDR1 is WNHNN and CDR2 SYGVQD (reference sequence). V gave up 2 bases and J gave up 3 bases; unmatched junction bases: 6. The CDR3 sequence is CASSETAGVLYNEQFF. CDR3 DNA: TGCGCCAGCAGTGAGACAGCGGGAGTCCTCTACAATGAGCAGTTCTTC.

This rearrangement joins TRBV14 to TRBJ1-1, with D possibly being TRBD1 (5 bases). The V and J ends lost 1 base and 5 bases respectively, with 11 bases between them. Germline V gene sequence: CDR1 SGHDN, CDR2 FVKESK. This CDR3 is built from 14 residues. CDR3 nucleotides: TGTGCCAGCAGCCAAGCGGGGCATCCAACTGAAGCTTTCTTT. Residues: CASSQAGHPTEAFF.